This is a list of T cell receptor beta chains from one sample in a study of T cell responses to AZD1222 COVID-19 vaccine. The protocol was immunoSEQ multiplex PCR, while the TCRdb copy is restricted to in-frame clones and leaves out a portion. The data contain 110,000 to 150,000 clones, about 90% of them singletons. The sequenced sample was peripheral blood, obtained on day 0 of AZD1222 vaccination. The receptor set was obtained from an adult in good health. Both conserved end residues are part of each CDR3. A D gene is named only where the DNA matches it firmly. Some rows have no size entry. The others give once, few or many, or a class for an expanded clone.

j_call	clone_size	cdr3_length	v_call	d_call	cdr3_nt	cdr3_aa
TRBJ1-2	NA	15	TRBV5-6	NA	TGTGCCAGCAGCTTATGGGTCTCACGAGGCTATGGCTACACCTTC	CASSLWVSRGYGYTF
TRBJ1-1	NA	15	TRBV5-4	NA	TGTGCCAGCAGCTCTAAACAGCGAACGAACACTGAAGCTTTCTTT	CASSSKQRTNTEAFF
TRBJ1-2	NA	12	TRBV19	NA	TGTGCCAGTAGTGCGACAACCTATGGCTACACCTTC	CASSATTYGYTF
TRBJ1-1	NA	12	TRBV9	NA	TGTGCCAGCAGCACCAGGCGGGGGGAAGCTTTCTTT	CASSTRRGEAFF
TRBJ1-6	NA	15	TRBV30	NA	TGTGCCTGGAGTCCTTCAGGTCCCAATAATTCACCCCTCCACTTT	CAWSPSGPNNSPLHF
TRBJ1-2	NA	12	TRBV7-2	TRBD1	TGTGCCAGCTCGGACAGGATCTATGGCTACACCTTC	CASSDRIYGYTF
TRBJ2-1	NA	21	TRBV1	NA	TGCACCAGCAGCCACCCCCGGGGACTAGCGGGAGGTTTAAGCTCCTACAATGAGCAGTTCTTC	CTSSHPRGLAGGLSSYNEQFF
TRBJ1-3	NA	15	TRBV14	NA	TGTGCCAGCAGCCAAGTGGGATTCTCTGGAAACACCATATATTTT	CASSQVGFSGNTIYF
TRBJ1-1	NA	14	TRBV7-9	TRBD1	TGTGCCAGCAGTCTTGGACAGGGAGAAACTGAAGCTTTCTTT	CASSLGQGETEAFF
TRBJ1-2	NA	13	TRBV30	NA	TGTGCCTGGGCTAATGACAGGCTCTATGGCTACACCTTC	CAWANDRLYGYTF
TRBJ2-7	few	14	TRBV7-9	TRBD1	TGTGCCAGCAGCTTACAGAGGGGGCTCTCCGAGCAGTACTTC	CASSLQRGLSEQYF
TRBJ1-5	NA	15	TRBV5-6	TRBD1	TGTGCCAGCAGCATGGACAGGGGTAGGCATCAGCCCCAGCATTTT	CASSMDRGRHQPQHF
TRBJ1-1	NA	14	TRBV15	NA	TGTGCCACCAGCAGAGATGTAACGAACACTGAAGCTTTCTTT	CATSRDVTNTEAFF
TRBJ1-5	NA	12	TRBV5-6	NA	TGTGCCAGCAGCTTGGAGGGGCAGCCCCAGCATTTT	CASSLEGQPQHF
TRBJ1-6	NA	15	TRBV5-5	NA	TGTGCCAGCAGCCCTCAGAGCTCCTATAATTCACCCCTCCACTTT	CASSPQSSYNSPLHF
TRBJ2-7	once	13	TRBV21-1	NA	TGTGCCAGCGCTTATCGAAAAGTTTACGAGCAGTACTTC	CASAYRKVYEQYF
TRBJ2-7	few	15	TRBV19	NA	TGTGCCAGTAGTCATGGAGGGGCTGGAGGATACGAGCAGTACTTC	CASSHGGAGGYEQYF
TRBJ1-5	once	13	TRBV29-1	NA	TGCAGCGTTGTGGGGGTTGGGGATCAGCCCCAGCATTTT	CSVVGVGDQPQHF
TRBJ2-7	NA	13	TRBV2	NA	TGTGCCATCGGCGGGGAAAGCTCCTACGAGCAGTACTTC	CAIGGESSYEQYF
TRBJ1-2	NA	11	TRBV12-3/TRBV12-4	NA	TGTGCCAGCCGGGACTTCTATGGCTACACCTTC	CASRDFYGYTF
TRBJ2-1	NA	16	TRBV27	NA	TGTGCCAGCAGTCTACCGGGACTCCAATATGGGAATGAGCAGTTCTTC	CASSLPGLQYGNEQFF
TRBJ2-7	NA	16	TRBV6-5	TRBD1	TGTGCCAGCAGTTACTCGAACAGGGGGAATAGCTACGAGCAGTACTTC	CASSYSNRGNSYEQYF
TRBJ1-3	few	16	TRBV3-1/TRBV3-2	TRBD1	TGTGCCAGCAGCCAAACTCAGGGGGCGACTGGAAACACCATATATTTT	CASSQTQGATGNTIYF
TRBJ2-7	few	11	TRBV6-2/TRBV6-3	NA	TGTGCCAGCAGTTCGGGAGGGGGCTTGGTCTTC	CASSSGGGLVF
TRBJ2-3	NA	13	TRBV28	TRBD1	TGTGCCATCGGACAGGGGGCAGAGTATACGCAGTATTTT	CAIGQGAEYTQYF
TRBJ2-2	NA	18	TRBV2	TRBD1	TGTGCCAGCAGATCGCGGGACAGGGGGTCATTGGACACCGGGGAGCTGTTTTTT	CASRSRDRGSLDTGELFF
TRBJ2-7	NA	15	TRBV6-5	TRBD1	TGTGCCAGCAGATTTTGGAGACAGGGGGCTTACGAGCAGTACTTC	CASRFWRQGAYEQYF